This passage covers 31 T cell receptor beta chains from one sample sequenced in a study of radiation and T cells in renal cell carcinoma. Here immunoSEQ multiplex PCR was the method, and the copy in TCRdb shows in-frame clones only, minus some. The sample yields 14,000 to 15,000 clones, around two thirds seen once. Treatment in this sample: treatment-naive control, cytoreductive nephrectomy. The sequences come from tumor tissue, collected from a patient whose treatment was nephrectomy without radiotherapy. The receptors stem from a man aged 60 to 69 with renal cell carcinoma.

The chain recombines TRBV9 with TRBJ2-7; 8 bases are shared with TRBD1. The CDR3 is made up of 15 amino acids. The junction had 8 bases not matched to a gene; V was cut back by 2 bases and J by 4 bases. Germline V gene data show CDR1 as SGDLS and CDR2 as YYNGEE. CDR3 protein: CASSVTGQGAYEQYF. The CDR3 region has the DNA TGTGCCAGCAGCGTTACCGGGCAGGGGGCATACGAGCAGTACTTC.

The V gene is TRBV5-1, the J gene TRBJ2-1; 8 nucleotides line up with TRBD2. The germline gives CDR1 SGHRS, CDR2 YFSETQ. With 6 bases clipped from V and 5 bases from J, the junction kept 10 bases outside the gene matches. The CDR3 has 15 residues. The CDR3 spells CASKSREGYNNEQFF. The CDR3 bases are TGCGCCAGCAAGTCACGGGAGGGCTACAACAATGAGCAGTTCTTC.

This clone was detected only a few times. The J gene is TRBJ1-1, the V gene TRBV4-2; the D is unclear. V was shortened by 1 base and J by 1 base, with 7 bases between the two germline ends. The CDR3 is 14 residues long. The V gene's germline CDR1 is LGHNA and CDR2 YNFKEQ. CDR3 amino acids: CASSQVQTNTEAFF. The CDR3 DNA is TGTGCCAGCAGCCAAGTGCAGACGAACACTGAAGCTTTCTTT.

The chain employs TRBV4-2 and TRBJ2-7; the match to TRBD1 covers 9 bases. The CDR3 runs 15 residues. The J segment lost 0 bases and the V segment lost 2 bases, leaving 2 bases of the junction unmatched. Germline CDR1 is LGHNA and CDR2 is YNFKEQ. CDR3 region: CASSQTGGSSYEQYF. The CDR3 nucleotides are TGTGCCAGCAGCCAAACAGGGGGCAGCTCCTACGAGCAGTACTTC.

The V gene is TRBV28, the J gene TRBJ1-1; tentatively, D is TRBD1 (6 bases). The germline V gene has CDR1 MDHEN and CDR2 SYDVKM. The length of the CDR3 is 13 residues. V shed 7 bases and J shed 11 bases, with 20 bases lying between them. The CDR3 spells CASTEGGAPAAFF. The DNA of the CDR3 is TGTGCCAGCACCGAGGGGGGGGCTCCCGCCGCTTTCTTT. The variable domain in full, with the rest retrieved from reference TRBV28 and TRBJ1-1, is DVKVTQSSRYLVKRTGEKVFLECVQDMDHENMFWYRQDPGLGLRLIYFSYDVKMKEKGDIPEGYSVSREKKERFSLILESASTNQTSMYLCASTEGGAPAAFFGQGTRLTVV.

The CDR3: CASSFGGGPGSGANVLTF. For the CDR3, the DNA is TGTGCCAGCAGCTTTGGAGGCGGCCCCGGCTCTGGGGCCAACGTCCTGACTTTC. This chain links TRBV5-4 with TRBJ2-6; D perhaps matches TRBD2 (5 bases). The CDR3 sequence is 18 residues long. The germline gives CDR1 SGHNT, CDR2 YYREEE (reference sequence). The germline V and J ends were trimmed by 2 bases and 0 bases, with 15 bases remaining between them. Complete variable domain (other parts from reference TRBV5-4 and TRBJ2-6): ETGVTQSPTHLIKTRGQQVTLRCSSQSGHNTVSWYQQALGQGPQFIFQYYREEENGRGNFPPRFSGLQFPNYSSELNVNALELDDSALYLCASSFGGGPGSGANVLTFGAGSRLTVL.

The V call is TRBV29-1, the J call TRBJ2-1, with D maybe TRBD1 (5 bases). CDR1 is SQVTM and CDR2 is ANQGSEA in the germline V gene. Trimming removed 6 bases from V and 5 bases from J, with 11 bases in between. The CDR3 runs to 12 residues. CDR3 protein: CSVFRQNNEQFF. CDR3 DNA sequence: TGCAGCGTCTTCCGACAGAACAATGAGCAGTTCTTC.

This clone occurred a few times. The CDR3 sequence is CASNPVVQGSYEQYF. The CDR3 DNA follows: TGTGCCAGCAATCCAGTTGTTCAGGGGTCCTACGAGCAGTACTTC. This chain uses TRBV28 with TRBJ2-7; a weak D match, TRBD1 (6 bases). The V and J ends lost 7 bases and 1 base respectively, with 17 bases between them. Germline CDR1 and CDR2: MDHEN and SYDVKM. This CDR3 spans 15 amino acids.

The rearrangement uses TRBV7-9 and TRBJ1-2; D call uncertain. The V end lost 3 bases, the J end lost 4 bases, and 9 bases lay between the germline ends. The germline CDR1 and CDR2 sequences are SEHNR and FQNEAQ (reference sequence). The CDR3 is made up of 13 amino acids. In nucleotides, the CDR3 is TGTGCCAGCAGCTTGGGTCCCTCCTATGGCTACACCTTC. Translated, it gives CASSLGPSYGYTF.

This chain joins TRBV6-4 and TRBJ2-6; no definite D call. The CDR3 consists of 15 residues. Between the trimmed V and J ends, which lost 0 bases and 0 bases, there was a span of 3 bases. CDR1 and CDR2 (germline): MRHNA, SNTAGT. DNA for the CDR3: TGTGCCAGCAGTGACTCACTCTCTGGGGCCAACGTCCTGACTTTC. Translation: CASSDSLSGANVLTF.

This rearrangement joins TRBV15 to TRBJ2-5; no reliable D call. Trimming removed 5 bases at V and 0 bases at J, with 10 bases between. Looked up from germline, CDR1 is LNHNV and CDR2 is YYDKDF (reference sequence). The CDR3 consists of 14 residues. The DNA for the CDR3 is TGTGCCACCAGCCCGAAGGAGTACCAAGAGACCCAGTACTTC. Amino acids: CATSPKEYQETQYF.

The gene calls are TRBV15 and TRBJ2-1, with a possible D match to TRBD2 (7 bases). The CDR3 consists of 15 residues. V lost 0 bases and J 5 bases, leaving 11 bases between the germline ends. Germline V gives CDR1 LNHNV, CDR2 YYDKDF (reference sequence). The CDR3 region has the DNA TGTGCCACCAGCAGAGACGCGGGGGCCCACAATGAGCAGTTCTTC. It specifies CATSRDAGAHNEQFF.

With respect to this clone: The junction differs from germline at one of its ends, possibly a read error. CDR3 DNA: TGTGCCAGCAGTGTATGGGACAGGGTTTTCTTC. Its translation: CASSVWDRVFF. This chain uses TRBV2 with TRBJ2-7, with 9 bases matching TRBD1. Per germline, CDR1 SNHLY and CDR2 FYNNEI. The CDR3 length is 11 residues. The full variable domain, completed using reference TRBV2 and TRBJ2-7, is EPEVTQTPSHQVTQMGQEVILRCVPISNHLYFYWYRQILGQKVEFLVSFYNNEISEKSEIFDDQFSVERPDGSNFTLKIRSTKLEDSAMYFCASSVWDRVFFGPGTRLTVT.

The CDR3 region is CASSVGLAEVYEQYF. In DNA, the CDR3 is TGTGCCAGTAGTGTGGGACTAGCGGAAGTCTACGAGCAGTACTTC. The genes are TRBV19 and TRBJ2-7; 11 positions match TRBD2. The CDR3 has 15 residues. Germline V lookup: CDR1 LNHDA, CDR2 SQIVND (reference sequence). With 5 bases clipped from V and 3 bases from J, the junction kept 6 bases outside the gene matches.

The rearrangement links TRBV9 to TRBJ2-2; a possible D gene is TRBD1 (5 bases). The CDR3 has 14 residues. Germline loops: CDR1 SGDLS, CDR2 YYNGEE. The V gene lost 1 base and the J gene lost 6 bases, with 10 bases spanning the gap. CDR3 coding DNA: TGTGCCAGCAGCGTACTAGGGGCCGCCGGGGAGCTGTTTTTT. Protein sequence: CASSVLGAAGELFF.

V is TRBV11-3 and J is TRBJ1-2; 9 bases are a match to TRBD1. The germline V gene has CDR1 SGHNT and CDR2 YENEEA. The CDR3 has 13 amino acids. With V trimmed by 2 bases and J by 7 bases, 2 bases remained unmatched. CDR3 region: CASSLTGGRGYTF. CDR3 nucleotide sequence: TGTGCCAGCAGCTTAACAGGGGGCCGTGGCTACACCTTC.

CDR3 coding DNA: TGTGCCAGCAGCTTTACAGGAAGGACAGATACGCAGTATTTT. Its translation is CASSFTGRTDTQYF. The J gene is TRBJ2-3, the V gene TRBV7-6; maybe TRBD1 (5 bases). The CDR3 runs 14 residues. Trimming removed 3 bases from V and 3 bases from J, with 10 bases in between. Germline-derived CDR1 and CDR2 are SGHVS and FNYEAQ.

V gene TRBV7-8 combines with J gene TRBJ2-1; no firm D call. Looked up from germline, CDR1 is SGHVS and CDR2 is FQNEAQ. The CDR3 is 12 amino acids. The V end lost 5 bases, the J end lost 9 bases, and 11 bases lay between the germline ends. The CDR3 DNA reads as TGTGCCAGCAGCCCTGCCCGGCGTGAGCAGTTCTTC. Its translation: CASSPARREQFF. Looking up the rest from reference TRBV7-8 and TRBJ2-1 gives the full variable domain: GAGVSQSPRYKVAKRGQDVALRCDPISGHVSLFWYQQALGQGPEFLTYFQNEAQLDKSGLPSDRFFAERPEGSVSTLKIQRTQQEDSAVYLCASSPARREQFFGPGTRLTVL.

CDR3 protein: CGAYRRPEAFF. DNA for the CDR3: TGCGGCGCCTACAGACGGCCTGAAGCTTTCTTT. The chain recombines TRBV29-1 with TRBJ1-1; D ambiguous. The CDR3 extends over 11 amino acids. The germline gives CDR1 SQVTM, CDR2 ANQGSEA. Looking up the rest from reference TRBV29-1 and TRBJ1-1 gives the full variable domain: SAVISQKPSRDICQRGTSLTIQCQVDSQVTMMFWYRQQPGQSLTLIATANQGSEATYESGFVIDKFPISRPNLTFSTLTVSNMSPEDSSIYLCGAYRRPEAFFGQGTRLTVV.

A few counts support this clone. The V call is TRBV19, the J call TRBJ1-3; tentative D call: TRBD1 (5 bases). With 6 bases removed from V and 0 bases from J, the gap between germline ends came to 12 bases. Germline CDR1 reads LNHDA; CDR2 reads SQIVND (reference sequence). The CDR3 has 15 residues. The CDR3 nucleotides are TGTGCCAGTAGAAGACCAGGGAGCTCTGGAAACACCATATATTTT. Protein product: CASRRPGSSGNTIYF.

In DNA form, the CDR3 reads TGTGCCAGCAGTCGGGACAGCTTACAAGAGACCCAGTACTTC. It encodes CASSRDSLQETQYF. This rearrangement joins TRBV28 to TRBJ2-5; TRBD1 matches 7 bases. The CDR3 loop spans 14 amino acids. V was clipped by 5 bases and J by 2 bases; unmatched bases: 5. Germline CDR1 and CDR2: MDHEN and SYDVKM.

The V call is TRBV11-2, the J call TRBJ2-7; D might be TRBD2 (6 bases). CDR3 size: 16 residues. CDR1 is SGHAT, CDR2 FQNNGV, per germline. V dropped 0 bases and J dropped 0 bases, with 12 bases sitting between them. CDR3 protein: CASSLDQLASSYEQYF. The CDR3 DNA sequence: TGTGCCAGCAGCTTAGATCAACTAGCAAGCTCCTACGAGCAGTACTTC.

This clone has a single count. The genes are TRBV14 and TRBJ2-2, with D unresolved. CDR1 is SGHDN and CDR2 is FVKESK in the germline V gene. The V and J ends lost 0 bases and 10 bases respectively, with 9 bases between them. This CDR3 is built from 13 residues. This CDR3 is CASSQDNKVELFF. For the CDR3, the DNA is TGTGCCAGCAGCCAAGACAACAAGGTGGAGCTGTTTTTT.

The rearrangement links TRBV18 to TRBJ1-1; D may be TRBD1 (6 bases). Germline values: CDR1 KGHSH, CDR2 LQKENI. CDR3 length equals 17 residues. V dropped 1 base and J dropped 0 bases, with 15 bases sitting between them. The CDR3 is CASSPRGRGSMNTEAFF. CDR3 bases: TGTGCCAGCTCACCACGAGGAAGGGGGTCAATGAACACTGAAGCTTTCTTT.

The V and J genes are TRBV25-1 and TRBJ2-1; D is perhaps TRBD2 (6 bases). The CDR3 extends over 15 amino acids. The germline gives CDR1 MGHDK, CDR2 SYGVNS. Trimming removed 1 base at V and 6 bases at J, with 13 bases between. This chain's CDR3 is CASSESRGIVNEQFF. The CDR3 nucleotides read TGTGCCAGCAGTGAATCTCGCGGGATCGTCAATGAGCAGTTCTTC.

V and J are TRBV19 and TRBJ1-2; 11 nucleotides match TRBD1. CDR1 and CDR2 (germline): LNHDA, SQIVND (reference sequence). The CDR3 spans 13 residues. The trim removed 6 bases at V and 8 bases at J, leaving 5 bases unmatched. CDR3 sequence: CASSPDRGQGYTF. The DNA of the CDR3 is TGTGCCAGTAGCCCGGACAGGGGGCAAGGCTACACCTTC. The full variable domain, with the rest looked up from reference TRBV19 and TRBJ1-2, is DGGITQSPKYLFRKEGQNVTLSCEQNLNHDAMYWYRQDPGQGLRLIYYSQIVNDFQKGDIAEGYSVSREKKESFPLTVTSAQKNPTAFYLCASSPDRGQGYTFGSGTRLTVV.

The V gene is TRBV6-6, the J gene TRBJ2-3; D is ambiguous. Germline V CDR1 and CDR2: MNHNY, SVGAGI (reference sequence). The CDR3 totals 16 residues. Trimming left V 4 bases short and J 2 bases short, with 16 bases between. The CDR3 DNA follows: TGTGCCAGCAGTTCACTCAGCGATGCGGTCACAGATACGCAGTATTTT. This encodes CASSSLSDAVTDTQYF.

J is TRBJ2-3 and V is TRBV4-1; 9 bases agree with TRBD2. Germline V gives CDR1 MGHRA, CDR2 YSYEKL. V shed 0 bases, J shed 0 bases, and the junction held 4 bases outside the gene matches. The CDR3 runs to 17 residues. CDR3 region: CASSQEAAGGSTDTQYF. In DNA form, the CDR3 reads TGCGCCAGCAGCCAAGAAGCGGCGGGGGGGAGCACAGATACGCAGTATTTT.

The chain has TRBV19 and TRBJ1-5, with D unclear. Between the trimmed V and J ends, which lost 0 bases and 8 bases, there was a span of 8 bases. Looked up from germline, CDR1 is LNHDA and CDR2 is SQIVND (reference sequence). The CDR3 covers 13 residues. CDR3 coding DNA: TGTGCCAGTAGTATAGAGAACCGCAAGCCCCAGCATTTT. Its protein is CASSIENRKPQHF.

This sequence joins TRBV27 and TRBJ2-1; no firm D call. The germline CDR1 and CDR2 sequences are MNHEY and SMNVEV (reference sequence). The CDR3 loop spans 15 amino acids. V lost 6 bases to trimming and J lost 9 bases, with 21 bases between them. CDR3 sequence (DNA): TGTGCCAGCAGACGGCCGGGCCTGGGTCCCGGTGAGCAGTTCTTC. Its protein product is CASRRPGLGPGEQFF.

The chain combines TRBV5-1 with TRBJ1-1; D may be TRBD1 (5 bases). Trimming left V 1 base short and J 1 base short, with 14 bases between. This CDR3 is built from 16 residues. Germline-derived CDR1 and CDR2 are SGHRS and YFSETQ. CDR3 nucleotide sequence: TGCGCCAGCAGCTTGAGGGGTAGGGTAAAGAACACTGAAGCTTTCTTT. It yields the protein CASSLRGRVKNTEAFF. The whole variable domain, filled in from reference TRBV5-1 and TRBJ1-1, reads KAGVTQTPRYLIKTRGQQVTLSCSPISGHRSVSWYQQTPGQGLQFLFEYFSETQRNKGNFPGRFSGRQFSNSRSEMNVSTLELGDSALYLCASSLRGRVKNTEAFFGQGTRLTVV.